This T cell receptor beta chain derives from a study of vaccination effects on CD4 cells after COVID-19. Comment on this clone: No antigen is known for it.

Only in-frame clones appear in the TCRdb table, and some are missing; sequencing was by immunoSEQ multiplex PCR. The repertoire holds roughly 30,000 clones, with 65% to 80% as singletons. CDR1 is KGHSH and CDR2 is LQKENI in the germline V gene. Trimming removed 4 bases at V and 4 bases at J, with 4 bases between. CDR3 length equals 12 residues. CD4+ T cells specific for antigen were expanded with viral peptide pools by the ViraFEST assay before sequencing. A 10-day culture period preceded the isolation of CD4+ T cells. Participants each got two BNT162b2 or mRNA-1273 vaccine doses. The gene calls are TRBV18 and TRBJ2-2; no firm D call. This specimen was CD4+ T cells from PBMCs cultured with HCoV-NL63 spike peptides, taken after COVID-19 vaccination. This receptor was obtained from a human donor who received a COVID-19 vaccine. This CDR3 reads CASSRVTGELFF. In nucleotides, the CDR3 is TGTGCCAGCTCACGGGTCACCGGGGAGCTGTTTTTT.